A single sample is the source of the 12 T cell receptor beta chains below, sequenced in a study of beta chain features in type 1 diabetes listed by TCRdb under 2018. Library preparation used the immunoSEQ multiplex PCR assay. All of the isolated RNA was reverse transcribed with the High Capacity cDNA Reverse Transcription Kit, so expressed TCRB transcripts were sequenced. What TCRdb holds here is the immuneACCESS table cut down to in-frame rearrangements. Part of the clones is not present; checked against another copy, under half of the missing clones reflect an unresolved V gene, and the others are unexplained. In this sample the table shows roughly 170,000 clones, approximately 13% of which occur a single time. The ten largest clonotypes hold 0.6% to 0.8% of the sample. Sequencing used central memory CD4+ T cells from blood. These receptors all stem from a woman aged 18-29 years in good health.

This clone occurred a few times. The chain recombines TRBV28 with TRBJ1-5; tentatively, D is TRBD1 (6 bases). V was cut by 6 bases and J by 4 bases, with 16 bases left in between. Per germline, CDR1 MDHEN and CDR2 SYDVKM. The CDR3 is 15 amino acids. The CDR3 loop is CASRGIYRVNQPQHF. For the CDR3, the DNA is TGTGCCAGCAGGGGAATCTACAGGGTTAATCAGCCCCAGCATTTT.

The V call is TRBV6-6, the J call TRBJ2-1; tentative D call: TRBD1 (6 bases). Looked up from germline, CDR1 is MNHNY and CDR2 is SVGAGI (reference sequence). Trimming took 6 bases from V and 7 from J, leaving 16 bases between them. The CDR3 spans 14 residues. The CDR3 here is CASSLQGRVNEQFF. In nucleotides, the CDR3 is TGTGCCAGCAGCCTACAGGGTAGGGTTAATGAGCAGTTCTTC.

This clone appeared a few times. The chain couples TRBV9 to TRBJ2-2; 7 bases are shared with TRBD2. This CDR3 has 16 amino acids. From germline, CDR1 is SGDLS and CDR2 YYNGEE. Trimming cost V 4 bases and J 5 bases; bases outside gene matches: 11. CDR3 in DNA: TGTGCCAGCAGCTACGGCTCAGGGAGGGAGACCGGGGAGCTGTTTTTT. This codes for CASSYGSGRETGELFF.

The rearrangement uses TRBV5-4 and TRBJ2-5; 8 nucleotides align to TRBD1. The V segment lost 4 bases and the J segment 4 bases; nucleotides outside the gene matches: 6. The CDR3 is made up of 14 amino acids. The germline V gene has CDR1 SGHNT and CDR2 YYREEE (reference sequence). The CDR3 DNA reads as TGTGCCAGCAGCCACGGACAGGGACGAGAGACCCAGTACTTC. Amino acid sequence: CASSHGQGRETQYF.

The chain carries TRBV9 and TRBJ1-1; TRBD1 might be the D (6 bases). Germline CDR1 and CDR2: SGDLS and YYNGEE. Trimming took 3 bases from V and 4 from J, leaving 19 bases between them. CDR3 length: 16 amino acids. In DNA, the CDR3 is TGTGCCAGCAGCGGTGAGGGGGGGTCTAGGTCCACTGAAGCTTTCTTT. It encodes CASSGEGGSRSTEAFF.

This chain links TRBV28 with TRBJ2-5; 7 bases match TRBD2. Germline CDR1 is MDHEN and CDR2 is SYDVKM. The V segment lost 4 bases and the J segment 5 bases; nucleotides outside the gene matches: 4. This CDR3 has 13 residues. This CDR3 reads CASSSTSPETQYF. The DNA for the CDR3 is TGTGCCAGCAGTTCGACTAGCCCGGAGACCCAGTACTTC.

The chain is built from TRBV2 and TRBJ2-5, with D possibly being TRBD1 (6 bases). Germline V lookup: CDR1 SNHLY, CDR2 FYNNEI. Deletions cut 7 bases from V and 1 base from J, with 13 bases between. This CDR3 region has 14 residues. Here the CDR3 DNA reads TGTGCCAGCATCCTAGGGACAATCCAAGAGACCCAGTACTTC. As protein: CASILGTIQETQYF.

This clone was seen a handful of times. The genes are TRBV5-4 and TRBJ2-4, with TRBD1 matching over 9 bases. In germline, CDR1 is SGHNT, CDR2 YYREEE (reference sequence). The J segment lost 5 bases and the V segment lost 0 bases, leaving 6 bases of the junction unmatched. The CDR3 contains 16 residues. The CDR3 reads CASSLGTGGAENIQYF. CDR3 coding DNA: TGTGCCAGCAGCTTGGGTACAGGGGGCGCTGAAAACATTCAGTACTTC.

This chain joins TRBV11-1 and TRBJ2-5, with D perhaps TRBD2 (5 bases). The CDR3 is 15 residues long. Germline CDR1 reads SGHAT; CDR2 reads FQDESV (reference sequence). Trimming removed 2 bases from V and 1 base from J, with 11 bases in between. The CDR3 spells CASSLHNGLQETQYF. In DNA, the CDR3 is TGTGCCAGCAGCTTACATAACGGACTCCAAGAGACCCAGTACTTC.

In this sample, this clone turned up a few times. The chain carries TRBV7-9 and TRBJ2-1; D unclear. The CDR3 consists of 15 residues. Germline V gene lookup returns CDR1 SEHNR and CDR2 FQNEAQ (reference sequence). Trimming took 0 bases from V and 5 from J, leaving 11 bases between them. The CDR3 is CASSLATLRNNEQFF. The CDR3 nucleotides are TGTGCCAGCAGCTTAGCAACATTGCGGAACAATGAGCAGTTCTTC.

This clone was seen a few times. V gene TRBV4-3 combines with J gene TRBJ2-7; D is perhaps TRBD2 (5 bases). The CDR3 runs 15 residues. The V gene lost 4 bases and the J gene lost 6 bases, with 19 bases spanning the gap. Germline CDR1 and CDR2: LGHNA and YSLEER. The CDR3 DNA is TGCGCCAGCAGCCCAACCCCCGGGGAGCGGTCCGAGCAGTACTTC. Protein: CASSPTPGERSEQYF.

This clone came up a few times. Here the CDR3 reads CASSTGREGEQYF. The CDR3 DNA sequence: TGTGCCAGCAGCACGGGACGGGAGGGCGAGCAGTACTTC. J is TRBJ2-7 and V is TRBV7-9; 8 nucleotides match TRBD2. This CDR3 spans 13 amino acids. Germline CDR1 and CDR2: SEHNR and FQNEAQ (reference sequence). With V trimmed by 5 bases and J by 6 bases, 6 bases remained unmatched.